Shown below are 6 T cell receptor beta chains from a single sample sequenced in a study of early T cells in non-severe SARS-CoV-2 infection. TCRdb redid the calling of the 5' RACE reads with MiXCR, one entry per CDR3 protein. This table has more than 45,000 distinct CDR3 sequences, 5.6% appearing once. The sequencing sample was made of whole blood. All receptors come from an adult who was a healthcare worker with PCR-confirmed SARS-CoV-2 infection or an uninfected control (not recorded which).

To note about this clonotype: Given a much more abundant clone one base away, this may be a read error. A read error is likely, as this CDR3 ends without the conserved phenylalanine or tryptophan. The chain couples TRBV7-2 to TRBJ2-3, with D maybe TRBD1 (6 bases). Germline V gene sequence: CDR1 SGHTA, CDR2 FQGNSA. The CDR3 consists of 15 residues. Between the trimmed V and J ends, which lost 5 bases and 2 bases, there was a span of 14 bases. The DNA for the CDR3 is TGTGCCAGCAGCCTCTCAACAGGGTACACAGATACGCAGTATTCT. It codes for CASSLSTGYTDTQYS.

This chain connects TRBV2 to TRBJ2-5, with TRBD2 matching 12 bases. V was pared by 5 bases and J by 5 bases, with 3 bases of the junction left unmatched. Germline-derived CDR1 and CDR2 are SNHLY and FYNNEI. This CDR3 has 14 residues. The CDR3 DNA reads TGTGCCAGCAGTCCCGGGACTAGCGGGGAGACCCAGTACTTC. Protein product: CASSPGTSGETQYF.

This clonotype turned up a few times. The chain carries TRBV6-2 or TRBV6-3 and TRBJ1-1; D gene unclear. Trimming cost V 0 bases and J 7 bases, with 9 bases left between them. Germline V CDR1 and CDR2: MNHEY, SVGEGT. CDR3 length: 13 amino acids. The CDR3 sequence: CASSYSTGGEAFF. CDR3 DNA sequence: TGTGCCAGCAGTTACTCGACGGGCGGTGAAGCTTTCTTT.

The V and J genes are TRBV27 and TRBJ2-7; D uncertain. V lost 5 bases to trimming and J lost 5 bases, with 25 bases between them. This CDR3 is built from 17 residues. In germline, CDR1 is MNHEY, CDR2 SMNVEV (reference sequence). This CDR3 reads CASSPKGPAGLHHEQYF. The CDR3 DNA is TGTGCCAGCAGTCCAAAGGGCCCCGCCGGATTGCACCACGAGCAGTACTTC.

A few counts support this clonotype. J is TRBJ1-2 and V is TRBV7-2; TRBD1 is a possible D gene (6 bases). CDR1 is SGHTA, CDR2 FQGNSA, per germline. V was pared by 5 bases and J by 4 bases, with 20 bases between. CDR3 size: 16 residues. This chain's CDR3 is CASSLSPGQGSYGYTF. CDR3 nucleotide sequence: TGTGCCAGCAGCCTCTCCCCGGGACAAGGAAGCTATGGCTACACCTTC.

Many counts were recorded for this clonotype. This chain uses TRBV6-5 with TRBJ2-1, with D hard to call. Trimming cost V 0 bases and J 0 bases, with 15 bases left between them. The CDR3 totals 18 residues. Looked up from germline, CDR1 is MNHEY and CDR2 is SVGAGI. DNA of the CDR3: TGTGCCAGCAGTTACTCGAGGTCATCGATTAGCTCCTACAATGAGCAGTTCTTC. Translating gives CASSYSRSSISSYNEQFF.